A single sample is the source of the 32 T cell receptor beta chains below, sequenced in a study of radiation and T cells in renal cell carcinoma. As to time point: baseline pretreatment blood. The treatment: 15 Gy SBRT to primary tumor, nephrectomy 4 weeks later. The table came from immunoSEQ multiplex PCR; TCRdb's copy has only in-frame clones and leaves some out. The table lists 150,000 or so clones, less than 90% of them singletons. The source material was blood, sampled from a patient whose treatment included radiotherapy and nephrectomy. The receptors shown here come from a woman in her 70s with renal cell carcinoma.

The sample holds a few counts of this clone. V and J are TRBV30 and TRBJ1-4; a weak D match, TRBD1 (6 bases). Germline V gene data show CDR1 as GTSNPN and CDR2 as SVGIG (reference sequence). The CDR3 covers 11 residues. Trimming cost V 6 bases and J 7 bases, with 9 bases left between them. As DNA, the CDR3 is TGTGCCTGCGAAGGGGGTGAAAAACTGTTTTTT. Protein product: CACEGGEKLFF.

This rearrangement joins TRBV19 to TRBJ2-3; 8 bases are a match to TRBD2. The germline gives CDR1 LNHDA, CDR2 SQIVND (reference sequence). The CDR3 totals 15 residues. With V trimmed by 6 bases and J by 0 bases, 5 bases remained unmatched. CDR3 sequence: CASRLAATSTDTQYF. The CDR3 DNA reads as TGTGCCAGTAGACTAGCGGCAACTAGCACAGATACGCAGTATTTT.

The rearrangement uses TRBV30 and TRBJ1-5; D is perhaps TRBD1 (6 bases). This CDR3 has 15 residues. The V end was cut by 4 bases, the J end by 4 bases, with 17 bases between. The V gene's germline CDR1 is GTSNPN and CDR2 SVGIG (reference sequence). The CDR3 DNA sequence: TGTGCCTGGACCCTTCGGGGGGGCAATAATCAGCCCCAGCATTTT. Translation gives CAWTLRGGNNQPQHF.

The chain joins TRBV2 to TRBJ2-5; D could derive from TRBD1 or TRBD2 (6 bases each). Germline CDR1 is SNHLY and CDR2 is FYNNEI. Deletions cut 5 bases from V and 3 bases from J, with 10 bases between. The CDR3 is made up of 13 amino acids. CDR3 DNA sequence: TGTGCCAGCAGTCCGGGGGCCAAAGAGACCCAGTACTTC. Protein sequence: CASSPGAKETQYF. Filled out from reference TRBV2 and TRBJ2-5, the complete variable domain reads EPEVTQTPSHQVTQMGQEVILRCVPISNHLYFYWYRQILGQKVEFLVSFYNNEISEKSEIFDDQFSVERPDGSNFTLKIRSTKLEDSAMYFCASSPGAKETQYFGPGTRLLVL.

The V call is TRBV9, the J call TRBJ1-5; a possible D gene is TRBD1 (6 bases). CDR1 and CDR2 (germline): SGDLS, YYNGEE. This CDR3 is built from 13 residues. V lost 2 bases to trimming and J lost 8 bases, with 11 bases between them. The CDR3 DNA sequence: TGTGCCAGCAGCGTGGCAGGGGCTGAGCCCCAGCATTTT. Its translation: CASSVAGAEPQHF.

The chain joins TRBV11-2 to TRBJ2-3, with D maybe TRBD2 (6 bases). Trimming took 3 bases from V and 2 from J, leaving 12 bases between them. This CDR3 is 15 amino acids long. The germline gives CDR1 SGHAT, CDR2 FQNNGV. Here the CDR3 DNA reads TGTGCCAGCAGCTTGGGGGGTTTAAACACAGATACGCAGTATTTT. As protein: CASSLGGLNTDTQYF.

This chain uses TRBV19 with TRBJ1-2; D is uncertain. The CDR3 loop spans 13 amino acids. The germline gives CDR1 LNHDA, CDR2 SQIVND (reference sequence). Trimming pared 1 base from V and 8 bases from J, leaving 11 bases between. CDR3 coding DNA: TGTGCCAGTAGTATAGGAGGGCTGAACGGCTACACCTTC. It yields the protein CASSIGGLNGYTF.

The CDR3 DNA follows: TGTGCCAGCAGCTTCGGGACTAGCGGGTCCCGCGGCACAGATACGCAGTATTTT. This gives the protein CASSFGTSGSRGTDTQYF. This chain connects TRBV9 to TRBJ2-3; 12 bases match TRBD2. V was pared by 4 bases and J by 1 base, with 10 bases of the junction left unmatched. CDR3 length: 18 amino acids. Germline lookup yields CDR1 SGDLS and CDR2 YYNGEE.

The chain carries TRBV14 and TRBJ2-2; D is unresolved. Trimming stripped 4 bases from V and 3 bases from J, with 6 bases between. The germline V gene has CDR1 SGHDN and CDR2 FVKESK. This CDR3 comprises 13 residues. The CDR3 sequence: CASSLRHTGELFF. In DNA form, the CDR3 reads TGTGCCAGCAGCCTGCGCCACACCGGGGAGCTGTTTTTT.

The V gene is TRBV7-2, the J gene TRBJ2-6; D uncertain. V lost 5 bases, J lost 4 bases, and 6 bases lay in between. From germline, CDR1 is SGHTA and CDR2 FQGNSA. The CDR3 runs 13 residues. CDR3 protein: CASSHPGANVLTF. In DNA form, the CDR3 reads TGTGCCAGCAGCCATCCCGGGGCCAACGTCCTGACTTTC.

This clone was counted a single time. The junction shows a germline mismatch at one end, possibly a read error. V and J are TRBV19 and TRBJ1-1; maybe TRBD1 (6 bases). Per the germline V gene, CDR1 is LNHDA and CDR2 is SQIVND (reference sequence). This CDR3 spans 15 amino acids. Written as DNA, the CDR3 is TGTACCAGTACCCCCCCCGGACAGCAGAGCACTGAAGCTTTCTTT. This encodes CTSTPPGQQSTEAFF.

The chain is built from TRBV28 and TRBJ1-5; no firm D call. Germline V gene lookup returns CDR1 MDHEN and CDR2 SYDVKM. This CDR3 spans 11 amino acids. V lost 2 bases and J lost 6, with 2 bases in between. CDR3 residues: CASSLGQPQHF. CDR3 coding DNA: TGTGCCAGCAGTTTAGGTCAGCCCCAGCATTTT.

The V gene is TRBV10-3, the J gene TRBJ2-5; D may correspond to TRBD1 or TRBD2 (5 bases each). CDR3 size: 12 residues. Trimming stripped 7 bases from V and 5 bases from J, with 11 bases between. CDR1 is ENHRY and CDR2 is SYGVKD in the germline V gene. CDR3 amino acids: CAINQGEETQYF. The CDR3 DNA reads as TGTGCCATCAATCAAGGGGAGGAGACCCAGTACTTC.

This chain links TRBV7-9 with TRBJ2-5; D possibly corresponds to TRBD1 (6 bases). Deletions cut 5 bases from V and 5 bases from J, with 12 bases between. The CDR3 has 13 residues. CDR1 and CDR2 from the germline V gene are SEHNR and FQNEAQ (reference sequence). CDR3 in DNA: TGTGCCAGCAGCCCCAGGGGTCCGGAGACCCAGTACTTC. It codes for CASSPRGPETQYF.

A single count supports this clone. The chain joins TRBV4-3 to TRBJ2-1; perhaps TRBD2 as D (6 bases). Germline V CDR1 and CDR2: LGHNA, YSLEER. There are 14 residues in the CDR3. With 6 bases removed from V and 6 bases from J, the gap between germline ends came to 15 bases. The DNA for the CDR3 is TGCGCCAGCAGAAATATTGGGGGGAGCAATGAGCAGTTCTTC. This codes for CASRNIGGSNEQFF.

This chain links TRBV5-6 with TRBJ1-2; no reliable D call. This CDR3 is 14 amino acids long. V was shortened by 0 bases and J by 2 bases, with 8 bases between the two germline ends. Per the germline V gene, CDR1 is SGHDT and CDR2 is YYEEEE. CDR3 in amino acids: CASSLAGGNYGYTF. CDR3 nucleotide sequence: TGTGCCAGCAGCTTGGCCGGCGGAAACTATGGCTACACCTTC.

V gene TRBV7-2 combines with J gene TRBJ1-3; TRBD1 is a possible D gene (5 bases). There are 17 residues in the CDR3. Germline assignment: CDR1 SGHTA and CDR2 FQGNSA. The ends were cut back, 5 bases at V and 0 bases at J, with 17 bases in the middle. The CDR3 DNA follows: TGTGCCAGCAGCCTGGACAAAAAGCTGTTCTCTGGAAACACCATATATTTT. This encodes CASSLDKKLFSGNTIYF.

CDR3 sequence (DNA): TGTGCCAGCAGTTATTCGGGGACAGTGCCCCTCGAGCAGTACTTC. It specifies CASSYSGTVPLEQYF. The chain joins TRBV6-5 to TRBJ2-7; TRBD1 matches at 7 bases. Germline V gene data show CDR1 as MNHEY and CDR2 as SVGAGI. V lost 3 bases and J lost 6; bases outside the gene matches: 11. The CDR3 spans 15 residues.

This clone was seen more than once but under ten times. The chain combines TRBV19 with TRBJ1-2; the D gene is possibly TRBD1 (6 bases). V dropped 7 bases and J dropped 8 bases, with 17 bases sitting between them. The CDR3 loop spans 13 amino acids. Germline V lookup: CDR1 LNHDA, CDR2 SQIVND (reference sequence). This CDR3 is CASTHWGAQGYTF. The CDR3 DNA follows: TGTGCCAGTACCCATTGGGGGGCGCAGGGCTACACCTTC.

This chain connects TRBV7-9 to TRBJ1-4, with D possibly TRBD1 on 5 matching bases. The CDR3 is 15 amino acids. CDR1 and CDR2 (germline): SEHNR, FQNEAQ (reference sequence). V gave up 1 base and J gave up 8 bases, with 14 bases separating them. CDR3 protein: CASSLGGRDGEKLFF. In DNA form, the CDR3 reads TGTGCCAGCAGCTTAGGTGGCAGGGATGGCGAAAAACTGTTTTTT.

This chain connects TRBV7-2 to TRBJ2-1; 10 bases agree with TRBD2. V shed 3 bases and J 9 bases; nucleotides not matched to a gene: 8. Germline CDR1 is SGHTA and CDR2 is FQGNSA. CDR3 size: 15 residues. The CDR3 region has the DNA TGTGCCAGCAGCTTGATTAGCGGGGGGTCTTTTGAGCAGTTCTTC. Its protein is CASSLISGGSFEQFF.

The V gene is TRBV7-9, the J gene TRBJ1-1; D gene ambiguous. This CDR3 is built from 14 residues. Trimming pared 3 bases from V and 8 bases from J, leaving 16 bases between. The V gene's germline CDR1 is SEHNR and CDR2 FQNEAQ (reference sequence). The CDR3 here is CASSFLSELTEAFF. In nucleotides, the CDR3 is TGTGCCAGCAGCTTCCTGTCGGAGCTTACAGAAGCTTTCTTT.

This clone came up a few times. The chain recombines TRBV18 with TRBJ2-3, with D perhaps given as TRBD1 or TRBD2 (5 bases each). The germline CDR1 and CDR2 sequences are KGHSH and LQKENI. This CDR3 spans 15 amino acids. V lost 0 bases and J 2 bases, leaving 9 bases between the germline ends. Here the CDR3 reads CASSPPGVLTDTQYF. The CDR3, as DNA: TGTGCCAGCTCACCACCGGGGGTTCTCACAGATACGCAGTATTTT.

This clone has just a few counts. This chain uses TRBV7-9 with TRBJ1-1; D uncertain. V lost 4 bases, J lost 1 base, and 7 bases lay in between. Germline V gene sequence: CDR1 SEHNR, CDR2 FQNEAQ (reference sequence). The CDR3 has 13 amino acids. For the CDR3, the DNA is TGTGCCAGCAGCTGGGAGGGGAACACTGAAGCTTTCTTT. It translates to CASSWEGNTEAFF.

The gene calls are TRBV6-5 and TRBJ1-1, with D perhaps TRBD1 (5 bases). The V and J ends lost 5 bases and 1 base respectively, with 11 bases between them. Germline CDR1 MNHEY, CDR2 SVGAGI. The CDR3 sequence is 14 residues long. CDR3 nucleotides: TGTGCCAGCAGTAGATCCACAGGGAACACTGAAGCTTTCTTT. Its translation is CASSRSTGNTEAFF.

The genes are TRBV5-4 and TRBJ1-1; 8 nucleotides match TRBD1. V shed 4 bases and J 5 bases; nucleotides not matched to a gene: 10. Germline V gene data show CDR1 as SGHNT and CDR2 as YYREEE (reference sequence). CDR3 length: 15 residues. The CDR3 DNA sequence: TGTGCCAGCAGCCATCCAGGGGGCGAGGGAACTGAAGCTTTCTTT. Translated: CASSHPGGEGTEAFF.

The chain employs TRBV14 and TRBJ1-6, with unresolved D. Germline CDR1 SGHDN, CDR2 FVKESK. The CDR3 is 14 amino acids. V was clipped by 4 bases and J by 6 bases, with 10 bases between them. CDR3 protein: CASSLLAPNSPLHF. Here the CDR3 DNA reads TGTGCCAGCAGCCTACTGGCCCCTAATTCACCCCTCCACTTT.

J is TRBJ2-7 and V is TRBV7-6; D possibly corresponds to TRBD1 (6 bases). The ends were cut back, 5 bases at V and 3 bases at J, with 8 bases in the middle. This CDR3 contains 12 residues. Germline CDR1 reads SGHVS; CDR2 reads FNYEAQ. The CDR3 here is CASSQDSYEQYF. The CDR3 region has the DNA TGTGCCAGCAGCCAGGACAGCTACGAGCAGTACTTC.

V usage is TRBV6-5 and J usage is TRBJ2-7, with a weak D call TRBD1 (7 bases). Germline values: CDR1 MNHEY, CDR2 SVGAGI. Trimming removed 8 bases from V and 7 bases from J, with 15 bases in between. This CDR3 has 12 residues. The CDR3 region is CASADRAGEQYF. The CDR3 DNA sequence: TGTGCCAGCGCCGACAGGGCGGGGGAGCAGTACTTC.

This chain uses TRBV9 with TRBJ1-2; D perhaps matches TRBD1 (5 bases). V was shortened by 5 bases and J by 7 bases, with 12 bases between the two germline ends. CDR1 is SGDLS, CDR2 YYNGEE, per germline. The CDR3 loop spans 12 amino acids. The CDR3 DNA is TGTGCCAGCAGGGCCGGGACTCTTGGCTACACCTTC. It is translated as CASRAGTLGYTF.

The chain employs TRBV7-2 and TRBJ2-4, with 7 nucleotides matching TRBD1. The germline V gene has CDR1 SGHTA and CDR2 FQGNSA. The junction had 6 bases not matched to a gene; V was cut back by 4 bases and J by 0 bases. This CDR3 spans 16 amino acids. The chain's CDR3 is CASSSRGLVAKNIQYF. The DNA for the CDR3 is TGTGCCAGCAGCTCCAGGGGGTTGGTAGCCAAAAACATTCAGTACTTC.

This chain links TRBV4-1 with TRBJ1-2, with TRBD1 identical over 7 bases. This CDR3 contains 14 residues. V was clipped by 2 bases and J by 4 bases; unmatched bases: 4. Germline lookup yields CDR1 MGHRA and CDR2 YSYEKL. CDR3 DNA sequence: TGCGCCAGCAGCCAACCGACAGGGAGCTATGGCTACACCTTC. This sequence encodes CASSQPTGSYGYTF.